Sequencing of this T cell receptor beta chain was carried out in a study of blood T cell repertoires in COVID-19. Across the whole study: Samples representing acute and convalescent COVID-19 were sourced from the United States, Italy and Spain. Sample material is recorded as cDNA or gDNA derived from T cells, B-cell-depleted T cells, or PBMCs.

This clone was detected only once. Ages ranged from roughly 18 to 100 years, with residence in 24 US areas. Among Cohort 3 donors, those recovered had two negative PCRs, clearance, or symptom resolution. Profiling relied on immunoSEQ multiplex PCR, and the TCRdb table lists in-frame clones only, not all of them. The table lists 190,000 or so clones, over 75% of them singletons. The source is a man aged 40-55 years who had recovered from COVID-19. The sequencing input was PBMCs or T cells enriched from blood (not recorded which).

The CDR3 DNA follows: TGTGCCAGCACGGGGCAGGGGAATTCACCCCTCCACTTT. It is translated as CASTGQGNSPLHF. The rearrangement links TRBV12-3 or TRBV12-4 to TRBJ1-6, with a weak D call TRBD1 (6 bases). The CDR3 consists of 13 residues. The germline V and J ends were trimmed by 7 bases and 7 bases, with 11 bases remaining between them.